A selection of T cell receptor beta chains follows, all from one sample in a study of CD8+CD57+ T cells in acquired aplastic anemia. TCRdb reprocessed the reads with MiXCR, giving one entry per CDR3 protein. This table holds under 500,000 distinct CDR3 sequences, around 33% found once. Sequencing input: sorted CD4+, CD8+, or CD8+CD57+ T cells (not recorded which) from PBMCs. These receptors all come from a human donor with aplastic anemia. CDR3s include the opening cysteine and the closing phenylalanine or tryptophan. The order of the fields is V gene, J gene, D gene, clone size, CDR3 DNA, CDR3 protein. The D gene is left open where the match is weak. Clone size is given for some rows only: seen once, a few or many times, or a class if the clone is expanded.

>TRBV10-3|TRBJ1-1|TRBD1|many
TGTGCCATCAGTGGGGACAGTCAAGGTTTAACTGAAGCTTTCTTT
CAISGDSQGLTEAFF
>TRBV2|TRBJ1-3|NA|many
TGTGCCACCTCGGAGGGAGGAGGAAACACCATATATTTT
CATSEGGGNTIYF
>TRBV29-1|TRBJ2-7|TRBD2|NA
TGCAGCGTGGCGACTAGCGGGGGCTACGAGCAGTACTTC
CSVATSGGYEQYF
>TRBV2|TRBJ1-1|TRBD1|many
TGTGCCAGCAGTGTAGAGGGACAGTTGAAAACTGAAGCTTTCTTT
CASSVEGQLKTEAFF
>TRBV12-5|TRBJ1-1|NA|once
TGTGCTAGCGAAGGGGTGATGAACACTGAAGCTTTCTTT
CASEGVMNTEAFF
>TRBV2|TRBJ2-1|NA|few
TGTGCCAGCAGTGAAGCACAGGCTCGTGAGCAGTTCTTC
CASSEAQAREQFF
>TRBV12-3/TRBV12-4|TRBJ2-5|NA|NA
TGTGCCAGCAGTGTCACCCTCCGAGGGGGGGGCAGGGAAGAGACCCAGTACTTC
CASSVTLRGGGREETQYF
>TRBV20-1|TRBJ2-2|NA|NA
TGCAGTGCTAGTTGGGCAGCAACGAACACCGGGGGGCTGTTTTTT
CSASWAATNTGGLFF
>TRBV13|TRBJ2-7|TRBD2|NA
TGTGCCAGCAGATATAGCGGGGACATCTCCTACGGGCAGTACTTC
CASRYSGDISYGQYF
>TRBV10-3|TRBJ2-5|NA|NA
TGTGCCAGCAGTAGCCACGGGGGCGAGAAGACCCAGTACTTC
CASSSHGGEKTQYF
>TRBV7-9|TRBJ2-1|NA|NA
TGTGCCAGCAGCTTGAATCGACAAGGTAGTTTGTACAATGAGCAGTTCTTC
CASSLNRQGSLYNEQFF
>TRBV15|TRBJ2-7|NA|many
TGTGCCACCGGAAGCCCCAGGAGCTCCTACGAGCAGTACTTC
CATGSPRSSYEQYF
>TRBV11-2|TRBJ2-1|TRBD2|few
TGTGCCAGCAGCTTACAGCTAGCGGGGGTATCCAATGAGCAGTTCTTC
CASSLQLAGVSNEQFF
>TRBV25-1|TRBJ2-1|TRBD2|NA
TGTGCCAGCAGTTTAATTTCGTCGGGACTACCCTACAATGAGCAGTTCTTC
CASSLISSGLPYNEQFF
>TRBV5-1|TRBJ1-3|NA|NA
TGCGCCAGCAGCTCGGGCCAGGGTTTGACCATATATTTT
CASSSGQGLTIYF
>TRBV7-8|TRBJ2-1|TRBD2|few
TGTGCCAGCAGCCCTGGGGTAGCGGGTGGATACAATGAGCAGTTCTTC
CASSPGVAGGYNEQFF
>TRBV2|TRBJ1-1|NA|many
TGTGCCAGCACCGACGGGACGGCCAACACTGAAGCTTTCTTT
CASTDGTANTEAFF
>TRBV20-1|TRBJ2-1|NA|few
TGCAGTGCTTCCCTTAGCGGATATCAGTTCTTC
CSASLSGYQFF
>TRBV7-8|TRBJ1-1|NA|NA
TGTGCCAGCAGACGCGGGGAGCCTGAAGCTTTCTTT
CASRRGEPEAFF
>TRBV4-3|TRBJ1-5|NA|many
TGCGCCAGCAGCCAAGTGAGCGAGAATCAGCCCCAGCATTTT
CASSQVSENQPQHF
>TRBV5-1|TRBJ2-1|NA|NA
TGCGCCAGCAGCCAGCCCAGGGAAACAGTATCCTACAATGAGCAGTTCTTC
CASSQPRETVSYNEQFF
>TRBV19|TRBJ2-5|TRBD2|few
TGTGCCAGTAGTATATCCCGACTAGCGGGGGGGGAGACCCAGTACTTC
CASSISRLAGGETQYF
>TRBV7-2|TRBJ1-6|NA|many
TGTGCCAGCAGCTTAGTGGAGAATTCACCCCTCCACTTT
CASSLVENSPLHF
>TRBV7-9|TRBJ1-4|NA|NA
TGTGCTTTAGCTGGGACTGCAACTAATGAAAAACTGTTTTTT
CALAGTATNEKLFF
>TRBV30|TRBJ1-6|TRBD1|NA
TGTGCCTGGAGACTCCGGGACAGGGATAATTCACCCCTCCACTTT
CAWRLRDRDNSPLHF
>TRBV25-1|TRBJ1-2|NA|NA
TGTGCCAGCAGCTCGGCTATCAGGAGAGGCTACACCTTC
CASSSAIRRGYTF
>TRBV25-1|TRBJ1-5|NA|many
TGTGCCAGCAGTGGACGGACCAAACGGGCTCAGCCCCAGCATTTT
CASSGRTKRAQPQHF
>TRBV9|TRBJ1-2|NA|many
TGTGCCAGCAGCGTAGAGTTCGGGGGTCGCGGCTACACCTTC
CASSVEFGGRGYTF
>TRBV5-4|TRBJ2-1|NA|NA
TGTGCCAGCAGCTCCGAGGGCGGGGCCCAGTTCAATGAGCAGTTCTTC
CASSSEGGAQFNEQFF
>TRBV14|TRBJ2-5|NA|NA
TGTGCCAGCAGCCAGCTCGGTGACTTCGAGGGTAGAAAGACCCAGTACTTC
CASSQLGDFEGRKTQYF
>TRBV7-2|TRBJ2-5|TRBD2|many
TGTGCCAGCAGCGTTCTAGCGGGGGTGGGGGAGACCCAGTACTTC
CASSVLAGVGETQYF
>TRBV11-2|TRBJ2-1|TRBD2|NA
TGTGCCAGCAGCTTCGGACTAGCGGGAGCGTATGAGCAGTTCTTC
CASSFGLAGAYEQFF
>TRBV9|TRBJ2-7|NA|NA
TGTGCCAGCAGCGCTTCACTAGGATCCTACGAGCAGTACTTC
CASSASLGSYEQYF
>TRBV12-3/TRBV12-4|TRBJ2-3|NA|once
TGTGCCAGCGGGGGGGCCAAAGATACGCAGTATTTT
CASGGAKDTQYF
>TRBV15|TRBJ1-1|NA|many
TGTGCCACCAGCACCGAATATCTGAACACTGAAGCTTTCTTT
CATSTEYLNTEAFF
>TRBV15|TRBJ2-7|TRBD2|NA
TGTGCCACCAGCAGAGGCAGCGGGGGGCCGTCCTACGAGCAGTACTTC
CATSRGSGGPSYEQYF
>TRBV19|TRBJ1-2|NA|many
TGTGCCAGTAGACACACCCGGGATTCCGGCTACACCTTC
CASRHTRDSGYTF
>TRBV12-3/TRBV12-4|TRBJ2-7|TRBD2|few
TGTGCCAGCAGTTTCAATAACGGACTAGCCTACGAGCAGTACTTC
CASSFNNGLAYEQYF
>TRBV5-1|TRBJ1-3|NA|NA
TGCGCCAGCAGCCAGGGACCGAACTCTGGAAACACCATATATTTT
CASSQGPNSGNTIYF
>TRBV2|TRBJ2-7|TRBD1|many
TGTGCCAGCAGGGGACAGGGTGTCGACGAGCAGTACTTC
CASRGQGVDEQYF
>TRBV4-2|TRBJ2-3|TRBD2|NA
TGTGCCAGCAGCCAAGCCGAACGGCGGGGGGGCACAGATACGCAGTATTTT
CASSQAERRGGTDTQYF
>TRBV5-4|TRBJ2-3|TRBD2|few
TGTGCCAGCAGCTTGAAAGCGGGGGTCACAGATACGCAGTATTTT
CASSLKAGVTDTQYF
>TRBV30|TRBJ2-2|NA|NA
TGTGCCAGTAAAAGTCGACAAGGCTGGAGCACCGGGGAGCTGTTTTTT
CASKSRQGWSTGELFF
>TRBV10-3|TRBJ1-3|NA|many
TGTGCCATCAGTCCCGCGGGGGAGTCTGGAAACACCATATATTTT
CAISPAGESGNTIYF
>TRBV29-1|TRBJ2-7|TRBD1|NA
TGCAGCTTCCGTACCGGGACAGGGGCCTACGAGCAGTACTTC
CSFRTGTGAYEQYF
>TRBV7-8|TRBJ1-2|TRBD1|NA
TGTGCCAGCAGCTTCTCTAGGACAGGGAACTATGGCTACACCTTC
CASSFSRTGNYGYTF
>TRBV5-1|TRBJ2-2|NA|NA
TGCGCCAGCAGCTTGGGGGGGGCGCGTACCGGGGAGCTGTTTTTT
CASSLGGARTGELFF
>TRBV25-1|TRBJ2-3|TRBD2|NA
TGTGCCAGCAGTAAGACGACTAGCGGGGGGGCAGATACGCAGTATTTT
CASSKTTSGGADTQYF
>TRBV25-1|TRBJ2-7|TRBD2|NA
TGTGCCAGCAGAGGGACTAGCGGCGAGCAGTACTTC
CASRGTSGEQYF
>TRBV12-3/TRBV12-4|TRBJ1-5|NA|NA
TGTGCCAGCAGTTTAGGGGGGGAAGGGGCTCAGCCCCAGCATTTT
CASSLGGEGAQPQHF
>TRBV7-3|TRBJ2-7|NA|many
TGTGCCAGCAGCTCCAATGAGGGGGGGGAGCAGTACTTC
CASSSNEGGEQYF
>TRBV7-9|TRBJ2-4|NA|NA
TGTGCCAGCAGCATAGGGGGAAGACTACTAGCCAAAAACATTCAGTACTTC
CASSIGGRLLAKNIQYF
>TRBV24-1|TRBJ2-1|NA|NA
TGTGCCACCAGTGATTTGACTGAGGGGAACAATGAGCAGTTCTTC
CATSDLTEGNNEQFF
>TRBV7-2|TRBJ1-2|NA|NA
TGTGCCAGCAGCTTGACAGTTCGCGATGGCTACACCTTC
CASSLTVRDGYTF
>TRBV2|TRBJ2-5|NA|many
TGTGCCAGCAGTGAGGTTGGGGACGAGACCCAGTACTTC
CASSEVGDETQYF
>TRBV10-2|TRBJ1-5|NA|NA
TGCGCCAGCAGTGAGCCCCAGCATTTT
CASSEPQHF
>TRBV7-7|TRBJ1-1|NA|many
TGTGCTAGCAGCTCAACCCACAGCACTGAAGCTTTCTTT
CASSSTHSTEAFF
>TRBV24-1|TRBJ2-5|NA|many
TGTGCCACCAGTGACTCTGGACAGAGCACCGAAGAGACCCAGTACTTC
CATSDSGQSTEETQYF
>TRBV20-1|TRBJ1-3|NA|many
TGCAGTGCTGTCCGACAGCGCTCTGGAAACACCATATATTTT
CSAVRQRSGNTIYF
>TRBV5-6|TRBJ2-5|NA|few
TGTGCCAGCAGCTTGCGGTACCCATGGGGTAATTGGGAGACCCAGTACTTC
CASSLRYPWGNWETQYF